These 21 T cell receptor beta chains share one sample of origin, sequenced in a study of blood T cell repertoires in COVID-19. Profiling relied on immunoSEQ multiplex PCR, and the TCRdb table lists in-frame clones only, not all of them. This table has fewer than 200,000 clones, 70% to 85% appearing once. Sequencing used PBMCs or T cells enriched from blood (not recorded which). All receptors derive from a woman in her 50s who had recovered from COVID-19.

The chain is built from TRBV9 and TRBJ2-2, with TRBD2 matching 9 bases. Germline CDR1 SGDLS, CDR2 YYNGEE. J lost 4 bases, V lost 2 bases, and 6 bases had no gene match. The CDR3 spans 16 residues. Written as DNA, the CDR3 is TGTGCCAGCAGCGTTAGCGGGAGTAGGGGCACCGGGGAGCTGTTTTTT. Protein sequence: CASSVSGSRGTGELFF.

This clone is a singleton in its sample. The CDR3 reads CASSQGVGAEAFF. The DNA of the CDR3 is TGTGCCAGCAGCCAGGGGGTAGGGGCTGAAGCTTTCTTT. The J gene is TRBJ1-1, the V gene TRBV21-1; the listed D gene, TRBD1, was not tested against the DNA. TRBV21-1 is listed as a pseudogene. The CDR3 has 13 residues.

The rearrangement links TRBV11-2 to TRBJ1-3; D may be TRBD1 (5 bases). The V end was cut by 5 bases, the J end by 4 bases, with 12 bases between. This CDR3 is 14 amino acids long. The germline V gene encodes CDR1 SGHAT and CDR2 FQNNGV. The CDR3 DNA follows: TGTGCCAGCAGCCCGCAGCAGGGAGGAAACACCATATATTTT. It codes for CASSPQQGGNTIYF.

The gene calls are TRBV5-1 and TRBJ1-1; D possibly corresponds to TRBD1 (6 bases). Trimming removed 4 bases from V and 3 bases from J, with 13 bases in between. Germline CDR1 SGHRS, CDR2 YFSETQ. The CDR3 totals 14 residues. This chain's CDR3 is CASSGTGWDTEAFF. In DNA form, the CDR3 reads TGCGCCAGCAGCGGAACAGGGTGGGACACTGAAGCTTTCTTT.

This rearrangement joins TRBV15 to TRBJ1-6, with a possible D match to TRBD1 (6 bases). CDR1 and CDR2 (germline): LNHNV, YYDKDF (reference sequence). This CDR3 is 15 amino acids long. V dropped 9 bases and J dropped 0 bases, with 12 bases sitting between them. For the CDR3, the DNA is TGTGCCACGCTCAAGGACAGCTCCTATAATTCACCCCTCCACTTT. Encoded protein: CATLKDSSYNSPLHF.

This chain uses TRBV5-1 with TRBJ2-7; a weak D match, TRBD2 (6 bases). The V end lost 0 bases, the J end lost 0 bases, and 10 bases lay between the germline ends. The CDR3 length is 15 residues. Germline CDR1 SGHRS, CDR2 YFSETQ. The CDR3 loop is CASSLAGLSSYEQYF. The DNA for the CDR3 is TGCGCCAGCAGCTTGGCGGGACTTAGCTCCTACGAGCAGTACTTC.

The genes are TRBV7-3 and TRBJ2-3; 8 nucleotides agree with TRBD1. V shed 4 bases, J shed 5 bases, and the junction held 17 bases outside the gene matches. Germline V gene lookup returns CDR1 SGHTA and CDR2 FQGTGA. The CDR3 has 18 amino acids. For the CDR3, the DNA is TGTGCCAGCAGCTCGTCGGACCGCCGGGACAGGACAGGAGATACGCAGTATTTT. Protein: CASSSSDRRDRTGDTQYF.

The chain is built from TRBV5-6 and TRBJ2-7; D perhaps matches TRBD2 (5 bases). Trimming removed 0 bases at V and 2 bases at J, with 9 bases between. This CDR3 region has 14 residues. The V gene's germline CDR1 is SGHDT and CDR2 YYEEEE. The CDR3 region has the DNA TGTGCCAGCAGCTTGGGTGGGAGTACCTACGAGCAGTACTTC. Translating gives CASSLGGSTYEQYF.

This sequence joins TRBV2 and TRBJ2-5; D possibly corresponds to TRBD2 (5 bases). From germline, CDR1 is SNHLY and CDR2 FYNNEI. The ends were cut back, 2 bases at V and 1 base at J, with 11 bases in the middle. The CDR3 covers 15 residues. This CDR3 is CASSEWSGFQETQYF. The CDR3 DNA sequence: TGTGCCAGCAGTGAATGGTCGGGATTCCAAGAGACCCAGTACTTC.

This clone occurred once. The chain employs TRBV7-3 and TRBJ2-7, with D tentatively TRBD1 (6 bases). Per germline, CDR1 SGHTA and CDR2 FQGTGA. The CDR3 runs 18 residues. The V end lost 3 bases, the J end lost 1 base, and 22 bases lay between the germline ends. Written as DNA, the CDR3 is TGTGCCAGCAGCTTTAATAAGCGAACCCGGACAGTTTCCTACGAGCAGTACTTC. Protein: CASSFNKRTRTVSYEQYF.

This clone has just one count. This chain joins TRBV29-1 and TRBJ2-2; D is unresolved. The germline V gene has CDR1 SQVTM and CDR2 ANQGSEA. CDR3 length equals 11 residues. V dropped 4 bases and J dropped 6 bases, with 6 bases sitting between them. The CDR3 protein is CSVASAGELFF. The CDR3 DNA reads as TGCAGCGTTGCTTCCGCCGGGGAGCTGTTTTTT.

The chain is built from TRBV27 and TRBJ1-6; weak D call: TRBD1 (5 bases). This CDR3 spans 17 amino acids. Deletions cut 3 bases from V and 10 bases from J, with 22 bases between. Looked up from germline, CDR1 is MNHEY and CDR2 is SMNVEV (reference sequence). The CDR3 region is CASSFQGPAGFASPLHF. The CDR3 coding sequence is TGTGCCAGCAGTTTTCAGGGCCCGGCAGGGTTCGCCTCACCCCTCCACTTT.

The chain combines TRBV30 with TRBJ2-7; 7 positions match TRBD1. Germline CDR1 and CDR2: GTSNPN and SVGIG (reference sequence). CDR3 length equals 14 residues. Trimming took 2 bases from V and 7 from J; bases not matched to a gene: 11. CDR3 bases: TGTGCCTGGAGTCAGGGGACAGCCGTGACAGAGCAGTACTTC. Amino acid sequence: CAWSQGTAVTEQYF.

This clone was observed a handful of times. The J gene is TRBJ1-5, the V gene TRBV6-1, with 9 bases fitting TRBD1. Per the germline V gene, CDR1 is MNHNS and CDR2 is SASEGT. With 3 bases clipped from V and 5 bases from J, the junction kept 5 bases outside the gene matches. This CDR3 is 15 amino acids long. DNA of the CDR3: TGTGCCAGCAGTGACCGGGGACAGGGTCATCAGCCCCAGCATTTT. Its translation: CASSDRGQGHQPQHF.

The chain uses TRBV27 and TRBJ2-3; TRBD2 matches 10 bases. The CDR3 is 15 amino acids. Germline V gives CDR1 MNHEY, CDR2 SMNVEV (reference sequence). V lost 2 bases and J lost 5; bases outside the gene matches: 4. DNA of the CDR3: TGTGCCAGCAGTTTAAGCGGGAGGGCCGTAGATACGCAGTATTTT. This codes for CASSLSGRAVDTQYF.

This chain joins TRBV6-2 or TRBV6-3 and TRBJ2-7; possibly TRBD2 for D (5 bases). V gave up 4 bases and J gave up 2 bases, with 12 bases separating them. This CDR3 has 14 residues. Germline lookup yields CDR1 MNHEY and CDR2 SVGEGT. For the CDR3, the DNA is TGTGCCAGCAGTTTGGACTTCCCCACCTACGAGCAGTACTTC. Protein: CASSLDFPTYEQYF.

The chain links TRBV5-6 to TRBJ2-1; 10 bases are shared with TRBD1. After removal of 4 bases from V and 2 bases from J, the junction contained 6 bases not matched to a gene. The germline V gene has CDR1 SGHDT and CDR2 YYEEEE. The CDR3 runs 16 residues. As DNA, the CDR3 is TGTGCCAGCAGCCCGACCGGGACAGGGGCCTACAATGAGCAGTTCTTC. This translates into CASSPTGTGAYNEQFF.

This chain connects TRBV28 to TRBJ2-5; D might be TRBD2 (6 bases). Between the trimmed V and J ends, which lost 4 bases and 5 bases, there was a span of 26 bases. CDR3 length: 18 amino acids. The germline V gene has CDR1 MDHEN and CDR2 SYDVKM. The CDR3 DNA reads as TGTGCCAGCAGTTCAACTCGCGGGGCCTTTAACCCCAGGGAGACCCAGTACTTC. This translates into CASSSTRGAFNPRETQYF.

The chain employs TRBV29-1 and TRBJ2-1; 7 nucleotides agree with TRBD2. The germline CDR1 and CDR2 sequences are SQVTM and ANQGSEA. Losses at the gene ends were 7 bases for V and 6 bases for J; bases not matched to a gene: 6. The CDR3 totals 12 residues. This chain's CDR3 is CSAGGGLNEQFF. The CDR3 DNA reads as TGCAGCGCCGGCGGGGGACTCAATGAGCAGTTCTTC.

V gene TRBV18 combines with J gene TRBJ2-7; possible D gene TRBD2, 5 bases. With 2 bases removed from V and 6 bases from J, the gap between germline ends came to 17 bases. Germline V CDR1 and CDR2: KGHSH, LQKENI. The CDR3 runs to 15 residues. For the CDR3, the DNA is TGTGCCAGCTCACCAGTCGACGGACTCTTGGGCGAGCAGTACTTC. Translating gives CASSPVDGLLGEQYF.

The chain links TRBV12-3 or TRBV12-4 to TRBJ2-7, with a tentative D call TRBD1 (6 bases). The ends were cut back, 6 bases at V and 1 base at J, with 7 bases in the middle. CDR3 size: 12 residues. Here the CDR3 reads CASSRGSYEQYF. For the CDR3, the DNA is TGTGCCAGCAGCAGGGGTTCCTACGAGCAGTACTTC.